This T cell receptor (beta chain) was recorded in a study of blood T cell repertoires in COVID-19. Background on the study: T cells, B-cell-depleted T cells, or PBMCs supplied cDNA or gDNA.

Only in-frame clones appear in the TCRdb table, and some are missing; sequencing was by immunoSEQ multiplex PCR. The table records a few hundred thousand clones, roughly 87% of them present only once. The V end lost 8 bases, the J end lost 1 base, and 11 bases lay between the germline ends. Germline lookup yields CDR1 MNHEY and CDR2 SMNVEV (reference sequence). The CDR3 extends over 13 amino acids. Those enrolled, adults aged 18 to 89 years, came from 25 or so US areas. Recovered status in Cohort 3 required two negative PCRs, clearance, or symptom resolution. This chain uses TRBV27 with TRBJ1-1, with unresolved D. The sequenced sample consisted of PBMCs or T cells enriched from blood (not recorded which). The origin of this receptor is a woman in her forties or fifties who had recovered from COVID-19. The CDR3 region has the DNA TGTGCCAGCGGCCCCGCGGGGAACACTGAAGCTTTCTTT. Translating gives CASGPAGNTEAFF.